This TCR beta chain comes out of a study of T-cell reconstitution after alpha-beta-depleted transplantation in children. A remark on this clonotype: What it binds is not known.

CDR1 MNHNS and CDR2 SASEGT come from the germline V gene. There are 15 residues in the CDR3. V trimming: 5 bases; J trimming: 3 bases; junction bases outside the gene matches: 10. General observations from the study: Where some patients showed high TCRbeta diversity at day 60, it came from recipient T cells and thymic progenitors that had survived. It was reported that alpha-beta T cells came from several hundred expanded graft clones (about two months after transplant). Counts and diversity of T cells one year after transplant came mostly from newly produced T cells.

The TCRbeta library was prepared with unique molecular identifiers. MiXCR was run by TCRdb on the PCR reads, yielding one entry per CDR3 protein. The sample has 250,000 to 400,000 distinct CDR3 sequences; over 20% are singletons. The material was PBMCs, mostly from graft donor cells, obtained 180 days after TCRalphabeta/CD19-depleted stem cell transplant. The TCR sequence derives from a male patient aged 10-17 years who had a stem cell transplant for acute lymphoblastic leukemia, so the T cells may come from the graft donor. The rearrangement joins TRBV6-1 to TRBJ2-7; 7 bases match TRBD2. CDR3 protein: CASSTGLETFYEQYF. The CDR3 DNA reads TGTGCCAGCAGTACAGGACTAGAGACTTTCTACGAGCAGTACTTC.